This is a list of T cell receptor delta chains from one sample in a study of gamma-delta T cells after stem cell transplantation. TCRdb re-called the RT-PCR reads using CATT. The table has 13,000 to 15,000 delta-chain clones, around 30% seen once. The sample was gamma-delta T cells. These receptors originate from a human donor. It is not recorded whose cells these are; they may come from a transplant donor. Each CDR3 is given with its conserved first and last residue. A D gene is named only where the DNA matches it firmly. Some rows mark clone size as missing; the rest say once, few, many or name a class of expanded clone.

CDR3 DNA	CDR3 protein	clone size	CDR3 length	J gene	D gene	V gene
TGTGCTAGTGGGGAAAGGATGTGGTACACCGATAAACTCATCTTT	CASGERMWYTDKLIF	-	15	TRDJ1	-	TRDV1
TGTGCTCTTGGGGAACTCCCTACCCCGCTGGGGGATACTCCGGCGACCTTCTATAAACTCATCTTT	CALGELPTPLGDTPATFYKLIF	few	22	TRDJ1	TRDD3	TRDV1
TGTGCCTGTGACAAAATACTGGGGGACACCGATAAACTCATCTTT	CACDKILGDTDKLIF	medium-sized	15	TRDJ1	TRDD3	TRDV2
TGTGCCCCGACGGGTACCCTGGACTACACCGATAAACTCATCTTT	CAPTGTLDYTDKLIF	few	15	TRDJ1	-	TRDV3
TGTGCCTGTGACACCGGGGAACTTCTGACCGATAAACTCATCTTT	CACDTGELLTDKLIF	-	15	TRDJ1	-	TRDV2
TGTGCAGCAAGCGCGAATCAACTGGGGGCCCCCCCGTACACCGATAAACTCATCTTT	CAASANQLGAPPYTDKLIF	few	19	TRDJ1	TRDD3	TRAV29/DV5
TGTGCTCTTGGGGAACCCTTCCTACAAGGGACTCCGTACACCGATAAACTCATCTTT	CALGEPFLQGTPYTDKLIF	few	19	TRDJ1	TRDD2	TRDV1
TGTGCTCTTGGGCCCTGGGCCCTCTCATGGGGATCCGTCTCCTGGGACACCCGACAGATGTTTTTC	CALGPWALSWGSVSWDTRQMFF	-	22	TRDJ3	-	TRDV1
TGTGCCTTTCAGACCCGACTGGGGGATTCTTCCTTCACCGATAAACTCATCTTT	CAFQTRLGDSSFTDKLIF	-	18	TRDJ1	TRDD3	TRDV3
TGTGCCTGTGACACCTTCTGGGGAATCTCCTGGGACACCCGACAGATGTTTTTC	CACDTFWGISWDTRQMFF	few	18	TRDJ3	-	TRDV2
TGTGCCTCCGCCTACGTTACTTACTGGGGGAGCCACGCGGAGGCCAGAACCCTGATCTTT	CASAYVTYWGSHAEARTLIF	-	20	TRDJ4	TRDD3	TRDV3
TGTGCCTGTGCGCGTCGCTCAGCTACTGGGGGATGGAGTTCCTGGGACACCCGACAGATGTTTTTC	CACARRSATGGWSSWDTRQMFF	-	22	TRDJ3	TRDD3	TRDV2
TGTGCCTCCCCCTCCCACATACTGGGGATACCCGATAAACTCATCTTT	CASPSHILGIPDKLIF	-	16	TRDJ1	TRDD3	TRDV3
TGTGCCTGTGACTGGGGGATACGCACCTGGGACACCCGACAGATGTTTTTC	CACDWGIRTWDTRQMFF	-	17	TRDJ3	TRDD3	TRDV2
TGTGCCTGTGACGATGGACTGGGATTCGGCCTCTATAAACATAAACTCATCTTT	CACDDGLGFGLYKHKLIF	-	18	TRDJ1	-	TRDV2
TGTGCCTGTGACACCGGGGTGGGGGATACTTTTCCCGCGTACACCGATAAACTCATCTTT	CACDTGVGDTFPAYTDKLIF	few	20	TRDJ1	TRDD3	TRDV2
TGTGCAGCAAGCGTGGGGGATACGTACACCGATAAACTCATCTTT	CAASVGDTYTDKLIF	medium-sized	15	TRDJ1	TRDD3	TRAV29/DV5
TGTGCCTGTGACCCCGTACTGGGGGATGACACCGATAAACTCATCTTT	CACDPVLGDDTDKLIF	few	16	TRDJ1	TRDD3	TRDV2
TGTGCTCTTGGGGAATTCCTTCTCAATATAGGCGCCGATAAACTCATCTTT	CALGEFLLNIGADKLIF	-	17	TRDJ1	-	TRDV1